The rows below give T cell receptor beta chains drawn from one sample of a study of T cell repertoires in cytomegalovirus infection. TCRdb used MiXCR to reprocess the reads, holding one entry per CDR3 protein. The sample yields under 500,000 distinct CDR3 sequences, approximately 46% seen once. No antigen has been identified for these receptors. The starting material was cultured PBMCs, obtained from culture after CMV antigen stimulation. The receptor source for this set is a human donor in good health (CMV status not recorded). Some clones in this sample may be carry-over from other donors' samples. Each CDR3 is given with its conserved first and last residue. Fields, in order: clone size, J gene, V gene, D gene, CDR3 protein, CDR3 DNA. A D gene is named only where the DNA matches it firmly. A clone size is listed for some rows: how often the clone was seen (once, few, many), or a class if it is expanded.

>NA|TRBJ1-4|TRBV20-1|NA
CSARGLDYLEKLFF
TGCAGTGCTAGAGGCCTGGACTACTTGGAAAAACTGTTTTTT
>NA|TRBJ1-5|TRBV2|NA
CASSQSYSSQPQHF
TGTGCCAGCAGCCAGAGTTATTCATCTCAGCCCCAGCATTTT
>few|TRBJ2-2|TRBV5-5|NA
CASSFLSGITTGELFF
TGTGCCAGCAGCTTTCTGTCAGGGATAACGACCGGGGAGCTGTTTTTT
>few|TRBJ2-5|TRBV28|TRBD2
CASSLSLLAGGPPTQYF
TGTGCCAGCAGTTTATCCCTACTAGCGGGAGGGCCCCCGACCCAGTACTTC
>NA|TRBJ1-2|TRBV6-2/TRBV6-3|NA
CAITRDTLGGYTF
TGTGCCATCACTAGGGATACCCTTGGAGGCTACACCTTC
>once|TRBJ2-1|TRBV20-1|TRBD2
CSARGPAGFYNEQFF
TGCAGTGCTAGAGGACCAGCGGGATTTTACAATGAGCAGTTCTTC
>few|TRBJ2-3|TRBV7-8|TRBD2
CASSLPTSGTSDTQYF
TGTGCCAGCAGCCTCCCGACTAGCGGGACCTCAGATACGCAGTATTTT
>NA|TRBJ2-1|TRBV29-1|NA
CSAGRGTDSYNEQFF
TGCAGCGCAGGGCGGGGGACAGACTCCTACAATGAGCAGTTCTTC
>NA|TRBJ1-1|TRBV2|NA
CASSGGQYQAFF
TGTGCCAGCAGTGGAGGACAATACCAAGCTTTCTTT
>NA|TRBJ1-3|TRBV28|NA
CASSLWGAGNTIYF
TGTGCCAGCAGCCTTTGGGGGGCTGGAAACACCATATATTTT
>NA|TRBJ1-6|TRBV7-9|NA
CASAPNWNSPLHF
TGTGCCAGCGCCCCCAACTGGAATTCACCCCTCCACTTT
>once|TRBJ2-2|TRBV6-5|NA
CASSYGPGTGELFF
TGTGCCAGCAGTTACGGACCGGGGACCGGGGAGCTGTTTTTT
>once|TRBJ2-1|TRBV12-3/TRBV12-4|NA
CASRRIFDYNEQFF
TGTGCCAGCAGGCGTATTTTTGACTACAATGAGCAGTTCTTC
>NA|TRBJ2-2|TRBV12-3/TRBV12-4|NA
CASTPGLAGELFF
TGTGCCAGCACACCAGGTTTGGCCGGGGAGCTGTTTTTT
>NA|TRBJ2-5|TRBV7-2|TRBD2
CASSLGGLAGLGDQYF
TGTGCCAGCAGCTTAGGGGGACTAGCGGGCCTGGGCGACCAGTACTTC
>NA|TRBJ2-7|TRBV6-1|TRBD1
CASITGTGASYEQYF
TGTGCCAGCATCACGGGGACAGGGGCCTCCTACGAGCAGTACTTC
>NA|TRBJ1-1|TRBV11-1|NA
CASSLVLGFEEVPEAFF
TGTGCCAGCAGCTTAGTCTTAGGTTTCGAGGAGGTCCCTGAAGCTTTCTTT
>NA|TRBJ2-7|TRBV7-6|TRBD1
CASSRDQGATYEQYF
TGTGCCAGCAGCCGGGATCAGGGGGCCACCTACGAGCAGTACTTC
>NA|TRBJ2-3|TRBV4-3|TRBD2
CASSHREEGTDTQYF
TGCGCCAGCAGCCACCGGGAGGAGGGGACGGATACGCAGTATTTT
>few|TRBJ2-7|TRBV7-8|NA
CASSLGTNYEQYF
TGTGCCAGCAGCTTGGGGACCAACTACGAGCAGTACTTC
>few|TRBJ2-1|TRBV4-3|TRBD2
CASSQVRAGGPSSYNEQFF
TGCGCCAGCAGCCAAGTCCGAGCGGGAGGCCCGAGCTCCTACAATGAGCAGTTCTTC
>few|TRBJ1-6|TRBV27|NA
CASGRGTRPLHF
TGTGCCAGCGGGCGGGGAACCCGGCCCCTCCACTTT
>few|TRBJ2-1|TRBV12-3/TRBV12-4|NA
CASTPQASGGHNEQFF
TGTGCCAGCACCCCCCAGGCGAGCGGAGGCCACAATGAGCAGTTCTTC
>NA|TRBJ2-4|TRBV5-1|NA
CASSLGQGAGGGIQYF
TGCGCCAGCAGCCTCGGGCAGGGTGCCGGGGGCGGCATTCAGTACTTC
>NA|TRBJ1-1|TRBV6-8|TRBD1
CASSDRVAAFF
TGTGCCAGCAGTGACAGGGTTGCAGCTTTCTTT
>few|TRBJ2-5|TRBV7-2|TRBD2
CASSYQSGSGETQYF
TGTGCCAGCAGCTACCAAAGCGGGAGCGGAGAGACCCAGTACTTC
>NA|TRBJ1-1|TRBV5-3|NA
CARSLGLRAFF
TGTGCCAGAAGCTTGGGGCTTAGGGCTTTCTTT
>NA|TRBJ1-4|TRBV10-3|TRBD1
CAISPGTGSEKLFF
TGTGCCATCAGTCCCGGGACAGGGTCCGAAAAACTGTTTTTT
>NA|TRBJ2-2|TRBV12-3/TRBV12-4|TRBD2
CASSIGLAGGRELFF
TGTGCCAGCAGCATCGGACTAGCGGGAGGAAGGGAGCTGTTTTTT
>once|TRBJ2-5|TRBV28|TRBD2
CASKRGGRAAAETQYF
TGTGCCAGCAAACGTGGCGGGAGGGCCGCTGCAGAGACCCAGTACTTC
>NA|TRBJ2-1|TRBV4-2|NA
CASSQVASMDEQFF
TGTGCCAGCAGCCAAGTGGCCTCAATGGATGAGCAGTTCTTC
>NA|TRBJ2-5|TRBV29-1|TRBD2
CSSAPSGRTQYF
TGCAGCTCAGCCCCTAGCGGGAGGACCCAGTACTTC
>few|TRBJ1-5|TRBV7-8|NA
CASSPRQEGNQPQHF
TGTGCCAGCAGCCCTCGACAGGAGGGCAATCAGCCCCAGCATTTT
>NA|TRBJ2-3|TRBV7-9|TRBD2
CASSLSGSVKYF
TGTGCCAGCAGCCTTAGCGGGAGCGTCAAGTATTTT
>few|TRBJ1-6|TRBV7-2|TRBD1
CASRRTGGYSPLHF
TGTGCCAGCAGGCGGACAGGGGGCTATTCACCCCTCCACTTT
>NA|TRBJ2-5|TRBV7-8|NA
CASSFLGSPQETQYF
TGTGCCAGCAGCTTCCTAGGATCCCCCCAAGAGACCCAGTACTTC
>NA|TRBJ2-3|TRBV6-2/TRBV6-3|NA
CASSPGYDTQYF
TGTGCCAGCAGCCCCGGTTACGATACGCAGTATTTT
>few|TRBJ1-6|TRBV6-5|NA
CASSYSGHALEPLHF
TGTGCCAGCAGTTACTCGGGCCACGCGCTGGAGCCCCTCCACTTT
>NA|TRBJ2-5|TRBV12-3/TRBV12-4|TRBD1
CASSSSAQGVIETQYF
TGTGCCAGCAGTTCGAGTGCGCAGGGGGTCATAGAGACCCAGTACTTC
>NA|TRBJ2-7|TRBV12-3/TRBV12-4|NA
CAGSFKLRGEQYF
TGTGCCGGCAGTTTTAAGCTCCGGGGAGAGCAGTACTTC
>few|TRBJ2-7|TRBV2|TRBD1
CASSRDREGYEQYF
TGTGCCAGCAGCCGGGACAGGGAGGGGTACGAGCAGTACTTC
>NA|TRBJ2-4|TRBV7-9|NA
CASSPAGSKNIQYF
TGTGCCAGCAGCCCTGCTGGCAGTAAAAACATTCAGTACTTC
>NA|TRBJ2-5|TRBV6-6|TRBD1
CASTFSRDSREETQYF
TGTGCCAGCACCTTCTCCCGGGACAGCCGAGAGGAGACCCAGTACTTC
>NA|TRBJ2-3|TRBV11-2|TRBD2
CASSLPGGPRDTQYF
TGTGCCAGCAGCTTACCGGGAGGGCCAAGGGATACGCAGTATTTT